These T cell receptor beta chains were read from a single sample in a study. Via MiXCR, TCRdb re-called the RT-PCR reads, giving one row per CDR3 protein. Among almost 700,000 distinct CDR3 sequences listed, 14% were seen once. Material for sequencing was memory CD4+ T cells from blood. The receptors were gathered from a female donor in good health, serving as a healthy control. The conserved cysteine and the conserved F or W are not part of the CDR3 here. Each record gives: D gene, V gene, CDR3 length, CDR3 protein. A D gene is named only where the DNA matches it firmly.

NA,TRBV7-9,10,ASAPRLETQY
TRBD1,TRBV6-6,13,ASSHGQGRTGELF
TRBD1,TRBV11-2,15,ASSFLLTGGPGTEAF
NA,TRBV9,12,ASSVLAGANEQF
TRBD2,TRBV4-2,14,ASSQTTSGSYNEQF
NA,TRBV7-9,13,ASSLGNTLRNTIY
NA,TRBV7-2,12,ASSPADGSAGQY
TRBD2,TRBV29-1,14,SVTPPGLAGSHEQY
NA,TRBV20-1,11,SARYRERDTQY
TRBD1,TRBV29-1,11,SADHRGGYGYT
NA,TRBV27,16,ASSGGSGISSYNSPLH
TRBD1,TRBV29-1,11,SANRGTTGGYT
NA,TRBV7-9,14,ASSPGGGTATDTQY
NA,TRBV9,14,ASTPGTRGFTDTQY
NA,TRBV7-9,12,ASRFTGNQETQY
TRBD1,TRBV27,15,ASSPSARDRGDEKLF
NA,TRBV20-1,12,SARGGGAWETQY
NA,TRBV29-1,13,SAEQHNSGANVLT
NA,TRBV11-2,12,ASSLYTNTDTQY
NA,TRBV20-1,15,SASNRPAGRTNYGYT
TRBD2,TRBV18,12,ASSGTSGRDTQY
TRBD1,TRBV29-1,12,SVGGGGANTEAF
TRBD2,TRBV20-1,16,SARDRWTSGVRSYEQY
TRBD1,TRBV20-1,13,SAPSRTGGTYEQY
TRBD1,TRBV29-1,10,SVGDSDQPQH
TRBD1,TRBV19,13,ASSNRGRVEGTQY
NA,TRBV5-1,14,ASSRGGTAIQETQY
TRBD1,TRBV4-1,13,ASSQDGQGFQPQH
TRBD2,TRBV6-5,15,ASRRTPSGSSTDTQY